One sample yielded the 9 T cell receptor beta chains listed below, sequenced in a study of PD-1 blockade in classical Hodgkin lymphoma. Some clones are missing from TCRdb's copy, which holds only in-frame ones; the method was immunoSEQ multiplex PCR. The profile covers 20,000 to 30,000 clones, with approximately 80% appearing a single time and less than 20% taken by the ten largest. Each patient's relapse followed autologous stem cell transplantation, and brentuximab vedotin exposure varied. Specimen: peripheral blood mononuclear cells (PBMCs), collected before the second cycle of nivolumab. The receptors originated from a human donor with classical Hodgkin lymphoma.

The chain joins TRBV23-1 to TRBJ2-7; maybe TRBD1 (6 bases). Being an ORF, TRBV23-1 has a function that is uncertain. The CDR3 extends over 15 amino acids. Trimming took off 2 bases at V and 3 bases at J, with 14 bases between the two ends. The CDR3 coding sequence is TGCGCCAGCAGTCAAGCCGGGACACTAAACTACGAGCAGTACTTC. Protein product: CASSQAGTLNYEQYF.

This sequence joins TRBV21-1 and TRBJ2-2. TRBV21-1 is a pseudogene. The CDR3 extends over 18 amino acids. The CDR3, as DNA: TGTGCCAGCAGCCCTCGACAGGGATTAGCGGGTGGTGACGGGGAGCTGTTTTTT. It is translated as CASSPRQGLAGGDGELFF.

This rearrangement joins TRBV7-7 to TRBJ1-1, with a weak D call TRBD1 (5 bases). The CDR3 consists of 17 residues. V shed 2 bases and J shed 0 bases, with 16 bases lying between them. Germline V gives CDR1 SSHAT, CDR2 FNYEAQ (reference sequence). Here the CDR3 reads CASSLLVGARVNTEAFF. The CDR3 region has the DNA TGTGCCAGCAGCTTATTAGTAGGGGCCCGGGTGAACACTGAAGCTTTCTTT.

This clone is a singleton in its sample. The chain employs TRBV7-3 and TRBJ2-3, with 9 bases lining up with TRBD2. CDR1 is SGHTA, CDR2 FQGTGA, per germline. CDR3 length: 17 amino acids. J gave up 6 bases and V 1 base, and 11 bases lay outside the gene matches. The CDR3 spells CASSLRGSGSSGDTQYF. The CDR3 coding sequence is TGTGCCAGCAGCTTAAGAGGTAGCGGGAGCTCGGGGGATACGCAGTATTTT.

V is TRBV9 and J is TRBJ2-1; D is perhaps TRBD2 (6 bases). V was trimmed by 0 bases and J by 0 bases, leaving 19 bases between them. There are 19 residues in the CDR3. Germline loops: CDR1 SGDLS, CDR2 YYNGEE. CDR3 bases: TGTGCCAGCAGCGTAGGTCCGGGAGCGGCTATGAGCTCCTACAATGAGCAGTTCTTC. This translates into CASSVGPGAAMSSYNEQFF.

The chain employs TRBV30 and TRBJ1-6; tentatively, D is TRBD1 (5 bases). V was pared by 5 bases and J by 9 bases, with 20 bases between. This CDR3 has 15 amino acids. CDR1 is GTSNPN and CDR2 is SVGIG in the germline V gene (reference sequence). CDR3 sequence reads: CAWGWDRAGGSPLHF. The CDR3 region has the DNA TGTGCCTGGGGTTGGGACCGTGCGGGGGGTTCACCCCTCCACTTT.

This clone was observed once. V is TRBV25-1 and J is TRBJ2-7; TRBD1 matches 7 bases. Per germline, CDR1 MGHDK and CDR2 SYGVNS. The V segment lost 1 base and the J segment 0 bases; nucleotides outside the gene matches: 6. The CDR3 loop spans 16 amino acids. CDR3 in DNA: TGTGCCAGCAGTGAATTGGGCAGGGGGAGCTCCTACGAGCAGTACTTC. Translating it yields CASSELGRGSSYEQYF.

CDR3 nucleotide sequence: TGTGCCAGCAGCCGCCCGGACAGGTTCTACGAGCAGTACTTC. Its protein product is CASSRPDRFYEQYF. The chain employs TRBV7-9 and TRBJ2-7; 7 bases line up with TRBD1. Germline loops: CDR1 SEHNR, CDR2 FQNEAQ (reference sequence). Germline trimming cut 5 bases from V and 3 bases from J; bases unmatched to any gene: 7. CDR3 length: 14 residues.

The rearrangement uses TRBV7-9 and TRBJ1-4; TRBD1 might be the D (5 bases). V was shortened by 5 bases and J by 7 bases, with 11 bases between the two germline ends. The CDR3 runs 13 residues. Germline lookup yields CDR1 SEHNR and CDR2 FQNEAQ (reference sequence). This chain's CDR3 is CASSRQGGEKLFF. The DNA of the CDR3 is TGTGCCAGCAGCCGCCAGGGCGGTGAAAAACTGTTTTTT.